This T cell receptor beta chain was sequenced in a study of blood T cell repertoires in COVID-19. Study overall: Collection of acute and convalescent COVID-19 samples took place in the United States, Italy and Spain.

Repertoires were generated with immunoSEQ multiplex PCR, while TCRdb's copy carries only in-frame clones and drops some. Here the sample spans about 200,000 clones, about nine tenths being singletons. In germline, CDR1 is SGHRS, CDR2 YFSETQ. The CDR3 runs 15 residues. The ends lost 0 bases at V and 5 bases at J; junction bases unmatched: 7. The receptor's source is a man younger than 35 with active or convalescent COVID-19. This chain links TRBV5-1 with TRBJ2-5; 7 nucleotides match TRBD2. Sample: peripheral blood. Written as DNA, the CDR3 is TGCGCCAGCAGCTTGGTGGGCCTGGGAGGGGAGACCCAGTACTTC. Protein product: CASSLVGLGGETQYF.